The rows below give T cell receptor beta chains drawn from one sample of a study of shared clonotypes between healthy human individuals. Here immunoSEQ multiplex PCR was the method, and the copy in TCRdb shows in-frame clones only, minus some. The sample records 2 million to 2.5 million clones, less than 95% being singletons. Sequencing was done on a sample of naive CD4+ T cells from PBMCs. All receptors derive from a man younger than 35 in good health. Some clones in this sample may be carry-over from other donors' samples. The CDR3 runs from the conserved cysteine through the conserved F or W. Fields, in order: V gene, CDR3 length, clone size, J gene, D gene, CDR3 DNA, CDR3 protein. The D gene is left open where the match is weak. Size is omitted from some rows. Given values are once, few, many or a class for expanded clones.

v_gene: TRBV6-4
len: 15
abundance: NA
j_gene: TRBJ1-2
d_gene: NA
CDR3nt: TGTGCCAGCAGCCCGGGGATCAACACTAACTATGGCTACACCTTC
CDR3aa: CASSPGINTNYGYTF

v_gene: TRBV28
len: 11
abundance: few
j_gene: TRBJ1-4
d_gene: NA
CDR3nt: TGTGCCAGCAGCCCGAGAGAGGAACTGTTTTTT
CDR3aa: CASSPREELFF

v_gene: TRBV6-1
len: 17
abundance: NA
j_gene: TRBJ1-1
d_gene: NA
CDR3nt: TGTGCCAGCAGTGATTTAGGCAGGGACCCGAGGAGAACTGAAGCTTTCTTT
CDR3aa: CASSDLGRDPRRTEAFF

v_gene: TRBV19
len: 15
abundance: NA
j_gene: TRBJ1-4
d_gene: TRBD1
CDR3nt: TGTGCCAGTAGTGGTATACAGGGGGCGCCCCGCAAACTGTTTTTT
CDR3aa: CASSGIQGAPRKLFF

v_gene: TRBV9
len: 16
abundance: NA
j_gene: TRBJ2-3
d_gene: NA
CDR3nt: TGTGCCAGCAGCGTACACTCCTCGCGCAGCACAGATACGCAGTATTTT
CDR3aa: CASSVHSSRSTDTQYF

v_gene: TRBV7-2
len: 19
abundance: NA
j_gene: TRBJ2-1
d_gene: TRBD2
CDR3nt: TGTGCCAGCAGCGCCGGCCGATATTCACTAGCGGGAGAGTACAATGAGCAGTTCTTC
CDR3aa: CASSAGRYSLAGEYNEQFF

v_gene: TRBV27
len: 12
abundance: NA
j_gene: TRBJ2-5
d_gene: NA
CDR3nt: TGTGCCAGTGGGTGGAGAAAAGAGACCCAGTACTTC
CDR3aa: CASGWRKETQYF

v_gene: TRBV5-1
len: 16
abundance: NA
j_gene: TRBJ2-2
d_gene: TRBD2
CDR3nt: TGCGCCAGCAGCCGTATAGCGGGCTCGAACACCGGGGAGCTGTTTTTT
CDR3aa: CASSRIAGSNTGELFF

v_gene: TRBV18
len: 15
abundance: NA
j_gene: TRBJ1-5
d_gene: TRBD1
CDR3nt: TGTGCCAGCTCCCCGGACAGGGCCCCCTTACAGCCCCAGCATTTT
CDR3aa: CASSPDRAPLQPQHF

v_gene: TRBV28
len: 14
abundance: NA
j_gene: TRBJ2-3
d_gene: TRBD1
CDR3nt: TGTGCCAGCAGTTCGCGGACAGGGGCAGATACGCAGTATTTT
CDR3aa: CASSSRTGADTQYF

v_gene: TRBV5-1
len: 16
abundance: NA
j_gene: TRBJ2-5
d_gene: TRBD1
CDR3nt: TGCGCCAGCAGCTTGGTGACAGGGGGTCAGGGGGAGACCCAGTACTTC
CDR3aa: CASSLVTGGQGETQYF

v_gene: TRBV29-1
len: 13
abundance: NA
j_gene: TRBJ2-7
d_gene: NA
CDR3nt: TGCAGCGTTCGAGGGGTCCTGGGGTACGAGCAGTACTTC
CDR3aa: CSVRGVLGYEQYF

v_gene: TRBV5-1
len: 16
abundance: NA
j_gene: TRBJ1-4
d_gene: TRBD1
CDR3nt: TGCGCCAGCAGCTGGGGGCCGGGACAGGGCGCCTCAGGACTGTTTTTT
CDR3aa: CASSWGPGQGASGLFF

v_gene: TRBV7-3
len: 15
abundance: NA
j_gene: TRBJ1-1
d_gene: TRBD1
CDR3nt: TGTGCCAGCAGCGCGGACAGGGGGCGAGACACTGAAGCTTTCTTT
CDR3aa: CASSADRGRDTEAFF

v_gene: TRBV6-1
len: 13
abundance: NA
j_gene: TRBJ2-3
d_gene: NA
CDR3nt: TGTGCCAGCAGTGACCAGGGTCAAGATACGCAGTATTTT
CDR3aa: CASSDQGQDTQYF

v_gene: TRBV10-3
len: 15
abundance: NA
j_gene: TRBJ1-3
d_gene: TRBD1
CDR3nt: TGTGCCATCACCCCCGGGGGGGCAGGGGGTTACACCATATATTTT
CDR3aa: CAITPGGAGGYTIYF

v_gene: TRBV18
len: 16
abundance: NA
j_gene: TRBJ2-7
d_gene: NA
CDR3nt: TGTGCCAGCTCACCACCGAGCAGGACAGAGGGCTACGAGCAGTACTTC
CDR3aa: CASSPPSRTEGYEQYF

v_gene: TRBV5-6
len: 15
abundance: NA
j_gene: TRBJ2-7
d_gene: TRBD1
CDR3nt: TGTGCCAGCAGCTTTTTGACAGGGGAACGCAACGAGCAGTACTTC
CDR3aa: CASSFLTGERNEQYF

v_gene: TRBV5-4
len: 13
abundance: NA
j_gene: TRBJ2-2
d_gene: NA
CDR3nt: TGTGCCAGCAGTTCGAGGGGCACCGGGGAGCTGTTTTTT
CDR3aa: CASSSRGTGELFF

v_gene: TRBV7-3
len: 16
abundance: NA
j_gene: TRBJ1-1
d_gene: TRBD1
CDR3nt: TGTGCCAGCAGCTTAACAGGGACAGCCCTGAACACTGAAGCTTTCTTT
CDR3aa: CASSLTGTALNTEAFF

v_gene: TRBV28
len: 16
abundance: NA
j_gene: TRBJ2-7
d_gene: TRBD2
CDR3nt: TGTGCCAGCAGTTCCCCCGCTAGCGGGAGCTCCTACGAGCAGTACTTC
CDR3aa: CASSSPASGSSYEQYF

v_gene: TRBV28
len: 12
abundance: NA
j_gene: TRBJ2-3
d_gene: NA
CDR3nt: TGTGCCAGCAGTTCCCCCCCCGATACGCAGTATTTT
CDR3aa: CASSSPPDTQYF

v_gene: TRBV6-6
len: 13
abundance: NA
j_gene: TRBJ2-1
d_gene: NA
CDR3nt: TGTGCCAGCAGTTACGAGGGCTTCAATGAGCAGTTCTTC
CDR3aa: CASSYEGFNEQFF

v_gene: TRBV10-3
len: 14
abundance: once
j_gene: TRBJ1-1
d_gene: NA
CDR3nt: TGTGCCATCAGTGAGGCAGGGGTGAACACTGAAGCTTTCTTT
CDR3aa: CAISEAGVNTEAFF

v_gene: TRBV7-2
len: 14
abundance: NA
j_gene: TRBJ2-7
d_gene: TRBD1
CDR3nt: TGTGCCAGCAGCCGTAGAAGGACAGGGAACGAGCAGTACTTC
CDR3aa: CASSRRRTGNEQYF

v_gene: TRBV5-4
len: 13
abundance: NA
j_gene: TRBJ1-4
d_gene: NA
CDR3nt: TGTGCCAGCAGCTTCGCGGGTTTTGAAAAACTGTTTTTT
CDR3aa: CASSFAGFEKLFF

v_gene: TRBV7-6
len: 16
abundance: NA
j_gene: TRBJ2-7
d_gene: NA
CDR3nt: TGTGCCAGCAGCTTAGTGGACAGTGTCGGAACCTACGAGCAGTACTTC
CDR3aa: CASSLVDSVGTYEQYF

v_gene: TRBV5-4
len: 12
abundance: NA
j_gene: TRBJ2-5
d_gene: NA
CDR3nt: TGTGCCAGCAGCCCGGGTGGGGAGACCCAGTACTTC
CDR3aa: CASSPGGETQYF

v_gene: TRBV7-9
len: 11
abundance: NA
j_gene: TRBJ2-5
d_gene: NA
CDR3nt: TGTGCCAGCAGCTTAATGGAGACCCAGTACTTC
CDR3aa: CASSLMETQYF

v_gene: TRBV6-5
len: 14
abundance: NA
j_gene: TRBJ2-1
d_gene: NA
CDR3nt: TGTGCCAGCAGTTACCGCCAGGGGAGGGATGAGCAGTTCTTC
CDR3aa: CASSYRQGRDEQFF

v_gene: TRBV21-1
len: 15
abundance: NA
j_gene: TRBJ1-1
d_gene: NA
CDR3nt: TGTGCCAGCAGCAAAGAGACCAGGGACAGGGCTGAAGCTTTCTTT
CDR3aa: CASSKETRDRAEAFF

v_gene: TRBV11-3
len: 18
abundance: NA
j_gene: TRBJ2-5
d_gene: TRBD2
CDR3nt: TGTGCCAGCAGCTTAAGTTCTCTTGCGGGAGGGCCGAGAGAGACCCAGTACTTC
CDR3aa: CASSLSSLAGGPRETQYF

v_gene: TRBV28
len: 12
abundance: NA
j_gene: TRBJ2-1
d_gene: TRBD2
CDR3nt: TGTGCCTCTCTAGCGGGATTTCATGAGCAGTTCTTC
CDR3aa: CASLAGFHEQFF

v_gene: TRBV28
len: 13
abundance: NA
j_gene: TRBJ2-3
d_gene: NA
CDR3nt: TGTGCCAGCAGACCACAGGGCACAGATACGCAGTATTTT
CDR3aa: CASRPQGTDTQYF

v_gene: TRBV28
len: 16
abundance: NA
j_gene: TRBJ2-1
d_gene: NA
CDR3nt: TGTGCCAGCAGTTTAGCGGACACCGCCTCCTACAATGAGCAGTTCTTC
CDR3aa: CASSLADTASYNEQFF

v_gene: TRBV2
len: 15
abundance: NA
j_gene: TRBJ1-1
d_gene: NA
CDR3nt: TGTGCCAGCAGTGAATCCGGGTACGGGAACACTGAAGCTTTCTTT
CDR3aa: CASSESGYGNTEAFF

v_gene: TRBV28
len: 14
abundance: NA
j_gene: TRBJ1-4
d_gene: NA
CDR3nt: TGTGCCAGCAGCGATGGGCCAACCCCTGAAAAACTGTTTTTT
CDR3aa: CASSDGPTPEKLFF

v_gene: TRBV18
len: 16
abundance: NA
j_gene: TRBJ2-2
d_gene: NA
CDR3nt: TGTGCCAGCTCACCGCAGGGCGGTTCGAACACCGGGGAGCTGTTTTTT
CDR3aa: CASSPQGGSNTGELFF

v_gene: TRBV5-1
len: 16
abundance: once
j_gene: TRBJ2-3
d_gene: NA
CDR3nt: TGCGCCAGCAGCTTATCACCCGGGACTAGCACAGATACGCAGTATTTT
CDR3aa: CASSLSPGTSTDTQYF

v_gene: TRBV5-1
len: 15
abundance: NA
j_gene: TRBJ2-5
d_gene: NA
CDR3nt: TGCGCCAGCAGCTTTGAGCGGTCGTACCAAGAGACCCAGTACTTC
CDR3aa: CASSFERSYQETQYF

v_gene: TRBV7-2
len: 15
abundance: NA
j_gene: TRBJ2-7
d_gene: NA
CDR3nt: TGTGCCAGCAGCCCACAAGCGGGACAAAGCCACGAGCAGTACTTC
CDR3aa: CASSPQAGQSHEQYF

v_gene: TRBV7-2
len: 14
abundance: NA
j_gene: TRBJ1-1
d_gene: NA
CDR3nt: TGTGCCAGCAGCTTAGCCGGTCCCTACACTGAAGCTTTCTTT
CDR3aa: CASSLAGPYTEAFF

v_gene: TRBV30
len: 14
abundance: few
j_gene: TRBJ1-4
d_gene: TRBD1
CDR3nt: TGTGCCGGGCGGGGACAGGGGTCTAATGAAAAACTGTTTTTT
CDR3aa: CAGRGQGSNEKLFF

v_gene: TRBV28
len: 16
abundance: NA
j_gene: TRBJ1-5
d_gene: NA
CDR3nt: TGTGCCAGCAGCCGCGCGGGAACGCTCGAGGGGCAGCCCCAGCATTTT
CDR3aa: CASSRAGTLEGQPQHF

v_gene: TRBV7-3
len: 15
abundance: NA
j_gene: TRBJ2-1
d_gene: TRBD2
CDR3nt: TGTGCCAGCAGCCCGAGCGGGAGTCCGTACAATGAGCAGTTCTTC
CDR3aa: CASSPSGSPYNEQFF

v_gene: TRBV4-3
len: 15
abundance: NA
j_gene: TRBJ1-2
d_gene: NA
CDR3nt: TGCGCCAGCAGCCAAGATCCCCGGACTGCAGATGGCTACACCTTC
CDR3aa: CASSQDPRTADGYTF

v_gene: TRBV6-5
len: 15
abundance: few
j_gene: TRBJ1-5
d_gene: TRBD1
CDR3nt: TGTGCCAGCAGCTCCAACAGGGGGGGCAATCAGCCCCAGCATTTT
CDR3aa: CASSSNRGGNQPQHF